This TCR beta chain was found in a study of cytomegalovirus exposure and HLA in healthy donors. V was pared by 0 bases and J by 4 bases, with 9 bases between. Germline-derived CDR1 and CDR2 are LGHNA and YSLEER. CDR3 length: 14 amino acids. The PCR made use of 60 Vbeta and 13 Jbeta primers. TCRdb keeps only in-frame clones here, not all; method: immunoSEQ multiplex PCR. The sample includes around 150,000 clones, 77% of them seen just once. The receptor was derived from a woman aged 40 to 50 in good health and CMV-seropositive. Input material: PBMCs. The chain joins TRBV4-3 to TRBJ1-2, with a weak D call TRBD1 (6 bases). CDR3 region: CASSQDTTGYGYTF. CDR3 nucleotide sequence: TGCGCCAGCAGCCAAGATACGACAGGCTATGGCTACACCTTC.